This TCR beta chain originates from a study of blood T cell repertoires in COVID-19. Study in general: Sites in the United States, Italy and Spain provided acute and convalescent COVID-19 samples. Nucleic acid was either cDNA or gDNA, and it came from T cells, B-cell-depleted T cells, or PBMCs.

The CDR3 sequence is 15 residues long. The germline V gene encodes CDR1 LGHNA and CDR2 YSLEER. V was cut by 0 bases and J by 5 bases, with 13 bases left in between. Only in-frame clones appear in the TCRdb table, and some are missing; sequencing was by immunoSEQ multiplex PCR. This repertoire shows 150,000 to 200,000 clones, about 82% found once; its top ten account for around 7%. This rearrangement joins TRBV4-3 to TRBJ1-2; possibly TRBD1 for D (5 bases). Sequencing was done on a sample of peripheral blood. This clonotype was sampled from a man aged 65 to 79 with active or convalescent COVID-19. The CDR3 protein is CASSQDVRVMYGYTF. CDR3 nucleotide sequence: TGCGCCAGCAGCCAAGACGTCAGGGTAATGTATGGCTACACCTTC.